This entry concerns a single T cell receptor beta chain. Its antigen is unknown. Since no conserved phenylalanine or tryptophan closes the CDR3, a read error is the likely cause. For each extraction, RNA and DNA were obtained together from about 20-30 mg of unsorted bulk tissue. A primer matching the constant region was used to make TCR beta cDNA from approximately 500 ng of total RNA. It was through three nested multiplex PCR rounds of slightly modified ARM-PCR that TCR beta libraries arose. The first two PCR rounds used TRBV1-TRBV30 forward primers with a C-beta reverse primer, 9 to 11 cycles each. TCRdb re-called the multiplex PCR reads through MiXCR, storing one row per CDR3 protein. The sample has roughly 70,000 distinct CDR3 sequences; about two thirds are singletons. The V segment lost 0 bases and the J segment 4 bases; nucleotides outside the gene matches: 10. This CDR3 comprises 17 residues. Germline V gene data show CDR1 as LGHNA and CDR2 as YSLEER.

These data originate in a study of tumor-infiltrating lymphocytes in primary liver carcinoma. Regarding the study as a whole: Found in all five tumor regions were only about 7-25% of top clones.

The receptor was isolated from a middle-aged man with primary liver carcinoma and hepatitis B virus infection. The rearrangement links TRBV4-3 to TRBJ2-7; 9 positions agree with TRBD1. The sequenced material came from liver tumor tissue from sampling region 4. The subset was: tumor region T4, right-lateral pole. CDR3: CASSQEAPGTGRYEQYI. CDR3 DNA sequence: TGCGCCAGCAGCCAAGAAGCACCCGGGACAGGGCGGTACGAGCAGTACATC.